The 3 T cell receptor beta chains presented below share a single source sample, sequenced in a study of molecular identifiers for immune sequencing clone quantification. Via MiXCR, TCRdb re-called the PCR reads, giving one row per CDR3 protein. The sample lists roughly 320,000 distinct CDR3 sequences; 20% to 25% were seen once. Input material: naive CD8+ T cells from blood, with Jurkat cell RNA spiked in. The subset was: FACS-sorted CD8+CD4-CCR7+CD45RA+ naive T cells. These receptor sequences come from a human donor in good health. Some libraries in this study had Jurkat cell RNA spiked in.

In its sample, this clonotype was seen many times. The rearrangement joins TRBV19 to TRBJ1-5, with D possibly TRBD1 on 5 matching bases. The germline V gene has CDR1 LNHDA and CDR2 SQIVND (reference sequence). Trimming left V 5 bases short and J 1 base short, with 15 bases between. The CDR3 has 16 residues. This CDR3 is CASSSGTRGSNQPQHF. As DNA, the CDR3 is TGTGCCAGTAGTTCAGGGACCCGAGGAAGCAATCAGCCCCAGCATTTT.

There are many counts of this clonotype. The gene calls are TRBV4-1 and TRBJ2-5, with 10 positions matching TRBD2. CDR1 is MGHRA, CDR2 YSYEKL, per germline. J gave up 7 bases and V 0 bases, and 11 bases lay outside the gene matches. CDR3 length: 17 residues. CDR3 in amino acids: CASSQEWRTSGEGTQYF. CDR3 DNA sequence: TGCGCCAGCAGCCAAGAATGGAGGACTAGCGGAGAGGGGACCCAGTACTTC.

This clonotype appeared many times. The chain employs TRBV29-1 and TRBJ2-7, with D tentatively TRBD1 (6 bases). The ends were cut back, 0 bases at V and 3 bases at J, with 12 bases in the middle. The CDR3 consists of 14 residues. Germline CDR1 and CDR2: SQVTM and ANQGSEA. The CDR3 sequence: CSVEEPGVGYEQYF. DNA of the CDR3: TGCAGCGTTGAAGAACCAGGGGTGGGCTACGAGCAGTACTTC.